The 5 T cell receptor beta chains listed next were all sequenced from one sample in a study of cytomegalovirus exposure and HLA in healthy donors. Primers for the PCR totalled 60 Vbeta and 13 Jbeta. Profiled with immunoSEQ multiplex PCR; TCRdb holds only in-frame clones, not every one. The sample carries more than 85,000 clones, around 84% recorded once. The material sequenced was PBMCs. The receptors come from a woman in her 30s in good health and CMV-seronegative.

The chain carries TRBV5-1 and TRBJ2-3; a weak D match, TRBD2 (5 bases). The CDR3 totals 12 residues. Trimming cost V 7 bases and J 8 bases, with 14 bases left between them. Germline CDR1 reads SGHRS; CDR2 reads YFSETQ. The DNA for the CDR3 is TGCGCCAGCGGAGCTCCCGAGGGTACGCAGTATTTT. It translates to CASGAPEGTQYF.

The chain joins TRBV4-2 to TRBJ1-1; no clear D gene. Germline V gives CDR1 LGHNA, CDR2 YNFKEQ. CDR3 length equals 15 residues. Trimming removed 4 bases from V and 4 bases from J, with 16 bases in between. The CDR3 sequence is CASSLGWEGITEAFF. The CDR3 bases are TGTGCCAGCAGCCTGGGCTGGGAGGGAATCACTGAAGCTTTCTTT.

The rearrangement links TRBV6-5 to TRBJ2-3; TRBD1 agrees at 12 bases. With V trimmed by 2 bases and J by 7 bases, 4 bases remained unmatched. The germline gives CDR1 MNHEY, CDR2 SVGAGI. The CDR3 has 15 amino acids. The CDR3 region has the DNA TGTGCCAGCAGTTACGGGACAGGGGGCGCGAATACGCAGTATTTT. Amino acids: CASSYGTGGANTQYF.

CDR3 nucleotides: TGTGCCAGCAGGGATACAGGGAGATCTGGAAACACCATATATTTT. This codes for CASRDTGRSGNTIYF. The chain combines TRBV6-1 with TRBJ1-3; tentative D call: TRBD1 (6 bases). The CDR3 length is 15 residues. Between the trimmed V and J ends, which lost 6 bases and 1 base, there was a span of 13 bases. CDR1 is MNHNS, CDR2 SASEGT, per germline.

This chain connects TRBV28 to TRBJ1-2; TRBD1 agrees at 11 bases. Germline V lookup: CDR1 MDHEN, CDR2 SYDVKM. V shed 5 bases, J shed 7 bases, and the junction held 6 bases outside the gene matches. The CDR3 covers 14 residues. The CDR3 DNA reads TGTGCCAGCAGTAAAACCGGGACAGGGGGTGGCTACACCTTC. It encodes CASSKTGTGGGYTF.